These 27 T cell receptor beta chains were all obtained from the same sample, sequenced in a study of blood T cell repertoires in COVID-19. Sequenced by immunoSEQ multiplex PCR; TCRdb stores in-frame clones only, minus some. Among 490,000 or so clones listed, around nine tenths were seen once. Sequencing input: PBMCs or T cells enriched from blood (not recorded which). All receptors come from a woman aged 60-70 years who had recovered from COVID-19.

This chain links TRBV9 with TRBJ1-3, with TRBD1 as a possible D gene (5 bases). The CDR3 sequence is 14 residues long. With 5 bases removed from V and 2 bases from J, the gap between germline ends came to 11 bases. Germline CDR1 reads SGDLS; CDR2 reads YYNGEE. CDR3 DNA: TGTGCCAGCAGTGGAGGGGATACTGGAAACACCATATATTTT. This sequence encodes CASSGGDTGNTIYF.

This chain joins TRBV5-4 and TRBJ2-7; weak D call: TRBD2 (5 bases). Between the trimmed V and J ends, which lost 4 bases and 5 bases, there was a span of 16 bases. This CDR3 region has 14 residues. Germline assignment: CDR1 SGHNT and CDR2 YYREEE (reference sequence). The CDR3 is CASSPRGPLNEQYF. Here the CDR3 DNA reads TGTGCCAGCAGCCCCCGCGGGCCCTTGAACGAGCAGTACTTC.

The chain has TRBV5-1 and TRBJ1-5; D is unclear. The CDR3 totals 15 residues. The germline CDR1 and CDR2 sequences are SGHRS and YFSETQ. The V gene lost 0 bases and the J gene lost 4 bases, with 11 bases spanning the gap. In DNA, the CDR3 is TGCGCCAGCAGCTTGGGGGCAGTAGAAAATCAGCCCCAGCATTTT. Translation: CASSLGAVENQPQHF. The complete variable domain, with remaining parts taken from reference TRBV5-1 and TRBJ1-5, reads KAGVTQTPRYLIKTRGQQVTLSCSPISGHRSVSWYQQTPGQGLQFLFEYFSETQRNKGNFPGRFSGRQFSNSRSEMNVSTLELGDSALYLCASSLGAVENQPQHFGDGTRLSIL.

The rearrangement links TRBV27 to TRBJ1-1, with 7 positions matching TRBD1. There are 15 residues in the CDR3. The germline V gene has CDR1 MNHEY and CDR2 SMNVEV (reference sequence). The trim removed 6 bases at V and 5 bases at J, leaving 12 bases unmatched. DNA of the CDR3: TGTGCCAGCAGGCCCCTCGAACAGGGGAGGACTGAAGCTTTCTTT. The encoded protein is CASRPLEQGRTEAFF.

CDR3 region: CASTWTGGVNQPQHF. The CDR3 region has the DNA TGTGCCAGTACCTGGACAGGGGGCGTCAATCAGCCCCAGCATTTT. This chain links TRBV19 with TRBJ1-5; TRBD1 matches at 11 bases. The CDR3 has 15 residues. Germline loops: CDR1 LNHDA, CDR2 SQIVND (reference sequence). V dropped 7 bases and J dropped 3; count of bases not matched to a gene: 5.

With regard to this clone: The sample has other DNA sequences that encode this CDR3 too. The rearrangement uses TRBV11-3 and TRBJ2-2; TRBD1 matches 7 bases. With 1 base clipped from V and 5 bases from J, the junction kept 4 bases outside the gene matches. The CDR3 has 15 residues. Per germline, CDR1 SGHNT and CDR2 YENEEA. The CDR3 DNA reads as TGTGCCAGCAGCTTAGGACAGGGCAGGACCGGGGAGCTGTTTTTT. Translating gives CASSLGQGRTGELFF.

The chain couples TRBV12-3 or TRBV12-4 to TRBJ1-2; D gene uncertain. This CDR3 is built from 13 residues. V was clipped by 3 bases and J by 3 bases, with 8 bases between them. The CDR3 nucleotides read TGTGCCAGCAGTTTGGACGGGGACTATGGCTACACCTTC. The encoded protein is CASSLDGDYGYTF.

The chain's CDR3 is CASRASGGSNTGELFF. DNA of the CDR3: TGCGCCAGCAGGGCAAGCGGGGGGTCGAACACCGGGGAGCTGTTTTTT. V and J are TRBV10-2 and TRBJ2-2, with 9 positions matching TRBD2. V shed 6 bases and J 0 bases; nucleotides not matched to a gene: 5. The CDR3 totals 16 residues. Looked up from germline, CDR1 is WSHSY and CDR2 is SAAADI.

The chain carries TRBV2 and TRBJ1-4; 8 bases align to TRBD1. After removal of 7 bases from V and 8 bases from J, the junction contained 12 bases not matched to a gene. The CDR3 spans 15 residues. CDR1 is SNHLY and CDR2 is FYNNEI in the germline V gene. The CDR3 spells CASTEIDRGGEKLFF. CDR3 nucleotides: TGTGCCAGCACCGAAATTGACAGGGGAGGGGAAAAACTGTTTTTT. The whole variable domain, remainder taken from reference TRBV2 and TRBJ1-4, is EPEVTQTPSHQVTQMGQEVILRCVPISNHLYFYWYRQILGQKVEFLVSFYNNEISEKSEIFDDQFSVERPDGSNFTLKIRSTKLEDSAMYFCASTEIDRGGEKLFFGSGTQLSVL.

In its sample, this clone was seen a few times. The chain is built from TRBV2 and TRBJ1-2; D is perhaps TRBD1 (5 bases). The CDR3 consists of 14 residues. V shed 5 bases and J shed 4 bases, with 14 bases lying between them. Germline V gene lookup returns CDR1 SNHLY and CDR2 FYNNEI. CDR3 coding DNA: TGTGCCAGCAGTTCTTACGGGGGGGTCTATGGCTACACCTTC. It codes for CASSSYGGVYGYTF.

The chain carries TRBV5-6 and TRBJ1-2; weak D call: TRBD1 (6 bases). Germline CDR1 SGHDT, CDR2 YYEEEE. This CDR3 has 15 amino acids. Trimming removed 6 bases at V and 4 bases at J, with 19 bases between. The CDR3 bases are TGTGCCAGCAACATCCGGGACACGCACAGCTATGGCTACACCTTC. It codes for CASNIRDTHSYGYTF.

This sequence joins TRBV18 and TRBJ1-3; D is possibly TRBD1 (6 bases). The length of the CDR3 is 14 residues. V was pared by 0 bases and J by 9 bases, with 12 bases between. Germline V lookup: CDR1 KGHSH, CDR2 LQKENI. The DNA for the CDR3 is TGTGCCAGCTCACCACCGTCGGGACAAAGCACCATATATTTT. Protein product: CASSPPSGQSTIYF.

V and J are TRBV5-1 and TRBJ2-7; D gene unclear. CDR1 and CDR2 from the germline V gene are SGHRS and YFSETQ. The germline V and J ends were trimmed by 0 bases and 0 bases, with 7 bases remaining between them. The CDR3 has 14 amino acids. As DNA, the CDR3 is TGCGCCAGCAGCTTGGACGCTAGCTCCTACGAGCAGTACTTC. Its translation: CASSLDASSYEQYF.

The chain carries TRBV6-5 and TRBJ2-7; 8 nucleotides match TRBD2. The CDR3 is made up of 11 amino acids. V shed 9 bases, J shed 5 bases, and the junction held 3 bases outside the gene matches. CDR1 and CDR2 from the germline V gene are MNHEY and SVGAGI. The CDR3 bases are TGTGCCAGACACGGGGGGGACGAGCAGTACTTC. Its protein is CARHGGDEQYF.

The CDR3 loop reads CASSSRLAGGQDTQYF. For the CDR3, the DNA is TGTGCCAGCAGCTCCCGACTAGCGGGGGGCCAAGATACGCAGTATTTT. This sequence joins TRBV7-2 and TRBJ2-3; 13 bases agree with TRBD2. The J segment lost 5 bases and the V segment lost 4 bases, leaving 6 bases of the junction unmatched. The CDR3 consists of 16 residues. Germline-derived CDR1 and CDR2 are SGHTA and FQGNSA.

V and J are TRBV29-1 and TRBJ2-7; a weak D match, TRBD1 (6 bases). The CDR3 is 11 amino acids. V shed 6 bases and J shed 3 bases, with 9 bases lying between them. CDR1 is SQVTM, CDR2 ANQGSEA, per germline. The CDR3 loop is CSVEQGYEQYV. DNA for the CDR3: TGCAGCGTGGAACAGGGCTACGAGCAGTACGTC.

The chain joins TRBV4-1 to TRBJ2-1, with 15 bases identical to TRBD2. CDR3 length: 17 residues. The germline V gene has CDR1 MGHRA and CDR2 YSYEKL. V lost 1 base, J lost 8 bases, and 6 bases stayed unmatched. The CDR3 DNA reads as TGCGCCAGCAGCCAAGGGGGACTAGCGGGGGGCAAGGATGAGCAGTTCTTC. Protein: CASSQGGLAGGKDEQFF.

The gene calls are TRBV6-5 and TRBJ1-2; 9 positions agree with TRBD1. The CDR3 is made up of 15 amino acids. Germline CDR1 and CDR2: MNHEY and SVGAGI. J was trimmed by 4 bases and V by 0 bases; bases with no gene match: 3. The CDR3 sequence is CASSYSGTGTYGYTF. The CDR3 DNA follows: TGTGCCAGCAGTTACTCGGGGACAGGGACCTATGGCTACACCTTC.

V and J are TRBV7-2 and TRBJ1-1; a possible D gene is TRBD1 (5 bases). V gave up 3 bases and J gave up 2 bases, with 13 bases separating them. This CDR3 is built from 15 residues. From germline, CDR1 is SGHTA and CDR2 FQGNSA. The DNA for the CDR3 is TGTGCCAGCAGCTTGCCGGCGACAGCAAACACTGAAGCTTTCTTT. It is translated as CASSLPATANTEAFF.

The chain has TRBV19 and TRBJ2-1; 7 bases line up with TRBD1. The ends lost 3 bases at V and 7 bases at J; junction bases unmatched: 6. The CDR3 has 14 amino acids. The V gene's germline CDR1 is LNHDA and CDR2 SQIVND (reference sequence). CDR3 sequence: CASSIGDRNNEQFF. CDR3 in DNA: TGTGCCAGTAGTATTGGGGACAGAAATAATGAGCAGTTCTTC.

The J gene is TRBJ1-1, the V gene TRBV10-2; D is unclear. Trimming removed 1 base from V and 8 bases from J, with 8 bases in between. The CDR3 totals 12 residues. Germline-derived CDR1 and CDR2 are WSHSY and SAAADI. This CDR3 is CASSEWAGEAFF. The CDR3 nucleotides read TGCGCCAGCAGTGAGTGGGCAGGCGAAGCTTTCTTT.

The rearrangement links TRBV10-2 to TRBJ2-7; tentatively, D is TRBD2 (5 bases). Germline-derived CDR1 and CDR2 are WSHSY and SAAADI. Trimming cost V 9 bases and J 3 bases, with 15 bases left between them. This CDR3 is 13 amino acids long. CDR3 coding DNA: TGCGCCAGTACTGCCAGCGGACGCTACGAGCAGTACTTC. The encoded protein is CASTASGRYEQYF.

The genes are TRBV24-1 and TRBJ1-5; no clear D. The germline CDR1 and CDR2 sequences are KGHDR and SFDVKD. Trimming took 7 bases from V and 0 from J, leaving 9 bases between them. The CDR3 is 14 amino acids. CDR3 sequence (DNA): TGTGCCACCAGCCAAGCGTTTAGCAATCAGCCCCAGCATTTT. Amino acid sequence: CATSQAFSNQPQHF.

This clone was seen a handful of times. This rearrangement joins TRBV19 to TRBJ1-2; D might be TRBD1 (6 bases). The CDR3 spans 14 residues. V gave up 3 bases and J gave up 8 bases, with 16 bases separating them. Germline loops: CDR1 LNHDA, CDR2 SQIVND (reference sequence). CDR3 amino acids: CASSMTGAGVGYTF. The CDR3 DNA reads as TGTGCCAGTAGTATGACTGGGGCAGGGGTGGGCTACACCTTC.

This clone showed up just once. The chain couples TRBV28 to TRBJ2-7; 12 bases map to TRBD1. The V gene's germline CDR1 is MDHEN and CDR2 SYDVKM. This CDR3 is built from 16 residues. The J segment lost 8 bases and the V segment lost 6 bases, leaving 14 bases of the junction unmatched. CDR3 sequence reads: CASSGAGTGGFRKQYV. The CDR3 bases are TGTGCCAGCAGCGGTGCCGGGACAGGGGGCTTTAGGAAGCAGTACGTC.

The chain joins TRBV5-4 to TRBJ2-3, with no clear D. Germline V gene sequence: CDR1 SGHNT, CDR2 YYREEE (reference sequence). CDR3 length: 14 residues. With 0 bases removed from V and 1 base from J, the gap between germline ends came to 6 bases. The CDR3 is CASSLGRGTDTQYF. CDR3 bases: TGTGCCAGCAGCTTGGGACGGGGCACAGATACGCAGTATTTT.

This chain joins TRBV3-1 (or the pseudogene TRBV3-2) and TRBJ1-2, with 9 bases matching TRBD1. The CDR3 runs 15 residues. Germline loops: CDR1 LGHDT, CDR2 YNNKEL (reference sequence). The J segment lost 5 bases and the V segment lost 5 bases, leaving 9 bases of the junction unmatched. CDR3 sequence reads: CASSFRDREWYGYTF. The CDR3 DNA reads TGTGCCAGCAGCTTCCGGGACAGGGAGTGGTATGGCTACACCTTC.